These T cell receptor beta chains were read from a single sample in a study of T-cell reconstitution after alpha-beta-depleted transplantation in children. MiXCR was run by TCRdb on the PCR reads, yielding one entry per CDR3 protein. Of 450,000 to 600,000 distinct CDR3 sequences detected, about 31% appear once; the ten largest clones hold around 2.5%. Specimen: PBMCs from the stem cell graft donor, collected from the stem cell graft. Receptors were obtained from a human donor who donated a stem cell graft to a child with aplastic anemia. CDR3s include the opening cysteine and the closing phenylalanine or tryptophan. A D gene is named only where the DNA matches it firmly. Not all rows give a size; the values are once, few, many and, for expanded clones, a class.

d_call clone_size j_call v_call cdr3_length cdr3_nt cdr3_aa
. . TRBJ2-1 TRBV6-5 15 TGTGCCAGCAGTAACGACGTCAGCTCCTACAATGAGCAGTTCTTC CASSNDVSSYNEQFF
. . TRBJ1-4 TRBV7-2 15 TGTGCCAGCAGCTTAGTGCAGGGGCCGCCTGAAAAACTGTTTTTT CASSLVQGPPEKLFF
TRBD2 few TRBJ2-3 TRBV10-1 17 TGCGCCAGCAGTGAGTCGGCTAGCGGGAGTAGCACAGATACGCAGTATTTT CASSESASGSSTDTQYF
. once TRBJ2-5 TRBV5-5 17 TGTGCCAGCAGCCAGAAAATCACAGGGTTGCGCCAAGAGACCCAGTACTTC CASSQKITGLRQETQYF
TRBD1 . TRBJ1-1 TRBV4-1 17 TGCGCCAGCAGCCGAGAGTCTAACAGGGGCCGTTACACTGAAGCTTTCTTT CASSRESNRGRYTEAFF
. . TRBJ2-2 TRBV29-1 15 TGCAGCGTTGAAGGTGCGGCAGGGAACAGCGGGGAGCTGTTTTTT CSVEGAAGNSGELFF
. . TRBJ2-5 TRBV12-3/TRBV12-4 13 TGTGCCAGCAGTTTAGCTCTACCAGAGACCCAGTACTTC CASSLALPETQYF
. . TRBJ1-1 TRBV20-1 13 TGCAGTGCTAGAGCCCCGGGTTTCACTGAAGCTTTCTTT CSARAPGFTEAFF
. . TRBJ1-1 TRBV4-3 17 TGCGCCAGCAGCCAAGCGAGTCATGGGGACTTGAACACTGAAGCTTTCTTT CASSQASHGDLNTEAFF
TRBD2 . TRBJ2-6 TRBV12-3/TRBV12-4 16 TGTGCCAGCAGCTCTAGCGGTCCCACTGGGGCCAACGTCCTGACTTTC CASSSSGPTGANVLTF
TRBD1 . TRBJ1-1 TRBV6-1 16 TGTGCCAGCAGTGAAGCTTCGACAGGGTTGAGGACTGAAGCTTTCTTT CASSEASTGLRTEAFF
TRBD1 . TRBJ1-1 TRBV27 14 TGTGCCAGCAGTCACCGGACAGGGAACACTGAAGCTTTCTTT CASSHRTGNTEAFF
. . TRBJ2-2 TRBV6-5 12 TGTGCCAGCCATACAATGACCGGGGAGCTGTTTTTT CASHTMTGELFF
. many TRBJ2-1 TRBV29-1 11 TGCAGCGTCGATACCTACAATGAGCAGTTCTTC CSVDTYNEQFF
. . TRBJ2-7 TRBV30 12 TGTGCCTGGAGCCGCGACACTGATGAGCAGTACTTC CAWSRDTDEQYF
TRBD2 few TRBJ2-7 TRBV20-1 14 TGCAGTGCAGGAGCTGGGCTAGCGGCCTACGAGCAGTACTTC CSAGAGLAAYEQYF
. . TRBJ1-1 TRBV12-3/TRBV12-4 15 TGTGCCAGCAGTTTCGGAGGGAAAGAGAACACTGAAGCTTTCTTT CASSFGGKENTEAFF
. . TRBJ2-7 TRBV3-1 13 TGTGCCAGCCAGGGGCCGAGCTCCTACGAGCAGTACTTC CASQGPSSYEQYF
TRBD2 few TRBJ2-5 TRBV12-3/TRBV12-4 15 TGTGCCAGCAGATCTGGACTAGCGGCGCCAGAGACCCAGTACTTC CASRSGLAAPETQYF
. . TRBJ1-1 TRBV12-3/TRBV12-4 14 TGTGCCAGCAGTTCTGGGGATTGGGTCACTGAAGCTTTCTTT CASSSGDWVTEAFF
. . TRBJ2-3 TRBV12-3/TRBV12-4 14 TGTGCCAGCAGTCCCCGGGAGACCACAGATACGCAGTATTTT CASSPRETTDTQYF
. many TRBJ2-1 TRBV18 14 TGTGCCAGCTCACTGGGACAAGGGGGCAATGAGCAGTTCTTC CASSLGQGGNEQFF
. few TRBJ1-5 TRBV27 15 TGTGCCAGCAGAGGGGGTCAGCATAGCAATCAGCCCCAGCATTTT CASRGGQHSNQPQHF
. few TRBJ1-5 TRBV6-5 16 TGTGCCAGCCTATTTACATTGGGGCAGGGCAATCAGCCCCAGCATTTT CASLFTLGQGNQPQHF
TRBD1 . TRBJ1-5 TRBV12-3/TRBV12-4 15 TGTGCCAGCAGTTTAGACAGGGGTTGGGGTCAGCCCCAGCATTTT CASSLDRGWGQPQHF
. . TRBJ1-2 TRBV6-2/TRBV6-3 14 TGTGCCAGCAGAAGAACAGGGCAGGGGTATGGCTACACCTTC CASRRTGQGYGYTF
. once TRBJ1-1 TRBV11-3 15 TGTGCCAGCAGATTGTCGGGGGCGGAGGACACTGAAGCTTTCTTT CASRLSGAEDTEAFF
TRBD2 few TRBJ2-3 TRBV5-5 17 TGTGCCAGCAGCACCTCCGCCGGGCTAGCGGGCACAGATACGCAGTATTTT CASSTSAGLAGTDTQYF
. few TRBJ2-3 TRBV28 15 TGTGCCAGCCTTAAGACCGTACTCCCGTCAGATACGCAGTATTTT CASLKTVLPSDTQYF
TRBD2 . TRBJ2-1 TRBV20-1 15 TGCAGTGCAGTGACTAGCGAAAGCGATTACAATGAGCAGTTCTTC CSAVTSESDYNEQFF
. . TRBJ1-1 TRBV5-5 15 TGTGCCAGCAGCTTGGTGGTGCTTGGGCCCGCTGAAGCTTTCTTT CASSLVVLGPAEAFF
. . TRBJ2-1 TRBV11-2 17 TGTGCCAGCAGGAGAGCAGGAGATCAGGCGTCCCACAATGAGCAGTTCTTC CASRRAGDQASHNEQFF
TRBD1 . TRBJ2-7 TRBV10-3 15 TGTGCCATCAGGGGGGACAGGGGGAGCATCCACGAGCAGTACTTC CAIRGDRGSIHEQYF
. few TRBJ2-1 TRBV12-3/TRBV12-4 13 TGTGCCAGCAGCCCCACCAGGGGCGATGAGCAGTTCTTC CASSPTRGDEQFF
TRBD2 few TRBJ2-3 TRBV20-1 16 TGCAGTGCTAGAGATGGGAGGAGAATAGCGGGAGATACGCAGTATTTT CSARDGRRIAGDTQYF
. . TRBJ2-1 TRBV6-5 14 TGTGCCAGCAGTTCCACCGTGATGCACAATGAGCAGTTCTTC CASSSTVMHNEQFF
. many TRBJ2-1 TRBV29-1 17 TGCAGCGTTGTGGGGGAGGGAGGGACAAATACCTACAATGAGCAGTTCTTC CSVVGEGGTNTYNEQFF
. . TRBJ1-2 TRBV5-1 15 TGCGCCAGCAGCTCGATGTCAGGGAACATCTATGGCTACACCTTC CASSSMSGNIYGYTF
. . TRBJ2-2 TRBV12-3/TRBV12-4 15 TGTGCCAGCAACGCCGGGGGCAGGGTTGGCGGGGAGCTGTTTTTT CASNAGGRVGGELFF
. . TRBJ2-3 TRBV24-1 14 TGTGCCACCAGTGATTTTCTGGGCACAGATACGCAGTATTTT CATSDFLGTDTQYF
TRBD1 . TRBJ1-5 TRBV7-2 17 TGTGCCAGCAGCCCCGGGGGGACAGGGGGCGGCAATCAGCCCCAGCATTTT CASSPGGTGGGNQPQHF
TRBD2 few TRBJ2-2 TRBV6-1 16 TGTGCCAGCAATAAACTAGCGGCCGTGAACACCGGGGAGCTGTTTTTT CASNKLAAVNTGELFF
TRBD1 . TRBJ2-4 TRBV12-3/TRBV12-4 15 TGTGCCAGCAGTCCCCGGGGACAGGGCAAAAACATTCAGTACTTC CASSPRGQGKNIQYF
TRBD2 few TRBJ2-5 TRBV10-3 14 TGTGCCTCCAGCGGCGGGAGGGGCCACGAGACCCAGTACTTC CASSGGRGHETQYF
. . TRBJ2-5 TRBV12-3/TRBV12-4 12 TGTGCCAGCAGTCTCTGGACAGAGACCCAGTACTTC CASSLWTETQYF
TRBD1 few TRBJ1-2 TRBV4-3 16 TGCGCCAGCAGCCAAATATCCGGGACAGACCACTATGGCTACACCTTC CASSQISGTDHYGYTF
TRBD2 few TRBJ2-1 TRBV5-1 16 TGCGCCAGCAGCCCGGGACTAGCGGGAACCTACAATGAGCAGTTCTTC CASSPGLAGTYNEQFF
TRBD1 . TRBJ1-2 TRBV12-3/TRBV12-4 15 TGTGCCAGCAGTGCAGGACAGGGGATGGACTATGGCTACACCTTC CASSAGQGMDYGYTF
. few TRBJ2-7 TRBV5-1 14 TGCGCCAGCAGGGTCGACCACGGGGACTACGAGCAGTACTTC CASRVDHGDYEQYF
. once TRBJ2-1 TRBV6-2/TRBV6-3 15 TGTGCCAGCAGAGAACCGACAGGAAAGTACAATGAGCAGTTCTTC CASREPTGKYNEQFF
TRBD1 few TRBJ1-2 TRBV7-2 13 TGTGCCAGCGGTCAAGACAGGGGATATGGCTACACCTTC CASGQDRGYGYTF
. . TRBJ2-1 TRBV7-2 17 TGTGCCAGCAGCCTCCTTTCCGGCGGACGCCCCTACAATGAGCAGTTCTTC CASSLLSGGRPYNEQFF